Detailed here is one TCR beta chain. The data derive from a study of T cell responses to AZD1222 COVID-19 vaccine. This CDR3 region has 15 residues. J gave up 3 bases and V 6 bases, and 8 bases lay outside the gene matches. The germline gives CDR1 LGHNA, CDR2 YSLEER. Measured with immunoSEQ multiplex PCR; TCRdb has only the in-frame clones, and not every one. The table shows 90,000 to 110,000 clones, with roughly 88% occurring only once. V gene TRBV4-3 combines with J gene TRBJ2-7, with TRBD2 matching 10 bases. The material sequenced was peripheral blood, taken on day 0 of AZD1222 vaccination. The origin of this receptor is an adult in good health. The CDR3: CASSLLAGGNYEQYF. The CDR3 region has the DNA TGCGCCAGCAGTCTTTTAGCGGGGGGTAACTACGAGCAGTACTTC.